The 17 T cell receptor beta chains listed next were all sequenced from one sample in a study of blood T cell repertoires in COVID-19. Profiled with immunoSEQ multiplex PCR; TCRdb holds only in-frame clones, not every one. This table holds around 160,000 clones, over 75% found once. The material sequenced was peripheral blood. Receptors were obtained from a man in his 60s with active or convalescent COVID-19.

The CDR3 DNA sequence: TGTGCCAGCAGTTACTTCCGGACAGGGACAACTAATGAAAAACTGTTTTTT. Translating it yields CASSYFRTGTTNEKLFF. The V and J genes are TRBV6-2 or TRBV6-3 and TRBJ1-4; 8 bases are a match to TRBD1. V trimming: 1 base; J trimming: 0 bases; junction bases outside the gene matches: 4. Germline-derived CDR1 and CDR2 are MNHEY and SVGEGT. There are 17 residues in the CDR3.

This chain connects TRBV12-2 to TRBJ2-7; TRBD2, the table's D call, lacks a check against the DNA. TRBV12-2 is a listed pseudogene. The CDR3 sequence is 16 residues long. The CDR3 sequence is CASRWGGKPALHEQYF. In DNA form, the CDR3 reads TGTGCAAGTCGCTGGGGGGGGAAACCCGCATTGCACGAGCAGTACTTC.

This sequence joins TRBV9 and TRBJ1-6; the match to TRBD1 covers 10 bases. Germline-derived CDR1 and CDR2 are SGDLS and YYNGEE. This CDR3 region has 15 residues. The V and J ends lost 4 bases and 7 bases, in that order; junction bases with no gene match: 5. CDR3 coding DNA: TGTGCCAGCAGCACCTGGACAGGGGGGAATTCACCCCTCCACTTT. Amino acid sequence: CASSTWTGGNSPLHF. Full variable domain (missing parts from reference TRBV9 and TRBJ1-6): DSGVTQTPKHLITATGQRVTLRCSPRSGDLSVYWYQQSLDQGLQFLIQYYNGEERAKGNILERFSAQQFPDLHSELNLSSLELGDSALYFCASSTWTGGNSPLHFGNGTRLTVT.

The rearrangement links TRBV7-9 to TRBJ1-1; 9 nucleotides match TRBD1. The germline V gene encodes CDR1 SEHNR and CDR2 FQNEAQ (reference sequence). This CDR3 spans 15 amino acids. V shed 3 bases, J shed 1 base, and the junction held 3 bases outside the gene matches. The CDR3 DNA is TGTGCCAGCAGCTTGGGACAGGGTGAGAACACTGAAGCTTTCTTT. Its protein is CASSLGQGENTEAFF.

A single count supports this clone. This sequence joins TRBV5-4 and TRBJ2-1, with 10 nucleotides matching TRBD1. V lost 4 bases, J lost 2 bases, and 6 bases stayed unmatched. The CDR3 runs to 16 residues. Looked up from germline, CDR1 is SGHNT and CDR2 is YYREEE (reference sequence). This CDR3 reads CASSPPGTGAYNEQFF. As DNA, the CDR3 is TGTGCCAGCAGCCCTCCCGGGACAGGGGCCTACAATGAGCAGTTCTTC. The full variable domain, its missing parts supplied by reference TRBV5-4 and TRBJ2-1, is ETGVTQSPTHLIKTRGQQVTLRCSSQSGHNTVSWYQQALGQGPQFIFQYYREEENGRGNFPPRFSGLQFPNYSSELNVNALELDDSALYLCASSPPGTGAYNEQFFGPGTRLTVL.

The CDR3 region has the DNA TGCAGCGTTGACTCAGACACAGATACGCAGTATTTT. This codes for CSVDSDTDTQYF. The chain employs TRBV29-1 and TRBJ2-3, with D unclear. V gave up 3 bases and J gave up 2 bases, with 6 bases separating them. The CDR3 contains 12 residues. Germline-derived CDR1 and CDR2 are SQVTM and ANQGSEA.

This chain links TRBV15 with TRBJ2-4, with D possibly being TRBD2 (6 bases). The CDR3 covers 17 residues. V lost 1 base and J 1 base, leaving 14 bases between the germline ends. Per germline, CDR1 LNHNV and CDR2 YYDKDF (reference sequence). CDR3 in DNA: TGTGCCACCAGCAGAGCATGGAGCCGGGGGGCCAAAAACATTCAGTACTTC. Protein product: CATSRAWSRGAKNIQYF.

The V and J genes are TRBV18 and TRBJ2-3, with TRBD2 matching 10 bases. V shed 5 bases and J 3 bases; nucleotides not matched to a gene: 11. Germline CDR1 KGHSH, CDR2 LQKENI. This CDR3 has 17 amino acids. The CDR3 loop reads CASSKLSGTSATDTQYF. CDR3 DNA sequence: TGTGCCAGCTCAAAACTCTCCGGGACTAGCGCAACAGATACGCAGTATTTT.

The gene calls are TRBV28 and TRBJ1-2; D possibly corresponds to TRBD1 (5 bases). This CDR3 is built from 13 residues. V dropped 6 bases and J dropped 2 bases, with 10 bases sitting between them. Germline assignment: CDR1 MDHEN and CDR2 SYDVKM. The CDR3 DNA follows: TGTGCCAGCAGATCAGGGTTGAACTATGGCTACACCTTC. Translated: CASRSGLNYGYTF.

The chain recombines TRBV7-2 with TRBJ2-1; D possibly corresponds to TRBD2 (5 bases). The germline gives CDR1 SGHTA, CDR2 FQGNSA. The CDR3 is 12 amino acids. V lost 4 bases and J lost 10, with 11 bases in between. CDR3 protein: CASSSLGGEQFF. The CDR3 DNA reads TGTGCCAGCAGCTCCCTAGGAGGCGAGCAGTTCTTC.

J is TRBJ2-3 and V is TRBV7-3; 7 bases map to TRBD2. The CDR3 totals 15 residues. J gave up 2 bases and V 2 bases, and 4 bases lay outside the gene matches. The V gene's germline CDR1 is SGHTA and CDR2 FQGTGA. As DNA, the CDR3 is TGTGCCAGCAGCTTAGCGGGAGACCTCACAGATACGCAGTATTTT. Protein: CASSLAGDLTDTQYF.

The chain has TRBV14 and TRBJ2-3; a possible D gene is TRBD2 (6 bases). The V end lost 4 bases, the J end lost 0 bases, and 23 bases lay between the germline ends. The CDR3 is 19 amino acids. Germline CDR1 reads SGHDN; CDR2 reads FVKESK. Here the CDR3 reads CASSRLRGPGYLSTDTQYF. In DNA form, the CDR3 reads TGTGCCAGCAGCCGCCTGCGGGGTCCGGGGTATCTCAGCACAGATACGCAGTATTTT.

This clone was picked up one time. This chain uses TRBV20-1 with TRBJ1-4; 7 bases fit TRBD1. CDR1 is DFQATT, CDR2 SNEGSKA, per germline (reference sequence). V shed 3 bases and J 5 bases; nucleotides not matched to a gene: 9. The CDR3 contains 15 residues. In nucleotides, the CDR3 is TGCAGTGCTAGTTCATCCGGGACAGCGAATGAAAAACTGTTTTTT. The encoded protein is CSASSSGTANEKLFF.

The chain joins TRBV10-3 to TRBJ1-5, with D hard to call. Germline assignment: CDR1 ENHRY and CDR2 SYGVKD. Deletions cut 3 bases from V and 4 bases from J, with 7 bases between. The CDR3 has 13 amino acids. DNA of the CDR3: TGTGCCATCAGTGATTTAGATAATCAGCCCCAGCATTTT. Translation: CAISDLDNQPQHF.

This rearrangement joins TRBV7-3 to TRBJ2-1; 11 nucleotides match TRBD2. The junction had 9 bases not matched to a gene; V was cut back by 5 bases and J by 9 bases. The CDR3 is 15 residues long. Germline assignment: CDR1 SGHTA and CDR2 FQGTGA. DNA for the CDR3: TGTGCCAGCAGCAGAACCGGGACTAGCGGAGGTGAGCAGTTCTTC. This translates into CASSRTGTSGGEQFF.

A single count supports this clone. V is TRBV7-6 and J is TRBJ2-5; 10 nucleotides agree with TRBD2. Germline V gene sequence: CDR1 SGHVS, CDR2 FNYEAQ. Trimming cost V 5 bases and J 5 bases; bases outside gene matches: 14. This CDR3 has 17 amino acids. Here the CDR3 reads CASSVDPAGGPEETQYF. CDR3 coding DNA: TGTGCCAGCAGCGTAGACCCAGCGGGAGGGCCGGAGGAGACCCAGTACTTC.

This clone was seen more than once but under ten times. The J gene is TRBJ1-6, the V gene TRBV16, with 9 positions matching TRBD1. The CDR3 runs to 15 residues. Germline V lookup: CDR1 KGHSY, CDR2 FQNENV. With V trimmed by 3 bases and J by 9 bases, 6 bases remained unmatched. CDR3 nucleotide sequence: TGTGCCAGCAGCCAGGCGGGACAGGGTATTTCACCCCTCCACTTT. It yields the protein CASSQAGQGISPLHF.